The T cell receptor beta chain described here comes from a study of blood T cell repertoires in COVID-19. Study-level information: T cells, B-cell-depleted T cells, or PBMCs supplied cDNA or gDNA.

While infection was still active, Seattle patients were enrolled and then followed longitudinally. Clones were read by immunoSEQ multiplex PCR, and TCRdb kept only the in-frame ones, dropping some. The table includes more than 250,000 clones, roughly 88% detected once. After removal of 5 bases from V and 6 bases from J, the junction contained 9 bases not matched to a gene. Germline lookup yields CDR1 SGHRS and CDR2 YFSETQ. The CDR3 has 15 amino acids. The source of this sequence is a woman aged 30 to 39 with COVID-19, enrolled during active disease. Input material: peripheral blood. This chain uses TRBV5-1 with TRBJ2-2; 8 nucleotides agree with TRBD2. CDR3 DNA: TGCGCCAGCAGTTCATCTGCGGGAGGTTCCGGGGAGCTGTTTTTT. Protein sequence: CASSSSAGGSGELFF.